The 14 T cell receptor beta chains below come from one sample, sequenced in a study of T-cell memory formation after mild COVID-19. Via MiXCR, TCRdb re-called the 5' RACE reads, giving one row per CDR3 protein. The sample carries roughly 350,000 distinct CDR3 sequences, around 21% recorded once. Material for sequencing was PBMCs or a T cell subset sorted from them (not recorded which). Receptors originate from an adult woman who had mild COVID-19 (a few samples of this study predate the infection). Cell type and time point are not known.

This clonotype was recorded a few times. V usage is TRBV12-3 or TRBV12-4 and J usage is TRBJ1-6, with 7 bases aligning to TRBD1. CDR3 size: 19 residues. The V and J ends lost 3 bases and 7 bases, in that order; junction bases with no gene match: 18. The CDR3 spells CASSFRLGPMDRRNSPLHF. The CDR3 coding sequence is TGTGCCAGCAGTTTCCGGTTGGGACCAATGGACAGGAGGAATTCACCCCTCCACTTT.

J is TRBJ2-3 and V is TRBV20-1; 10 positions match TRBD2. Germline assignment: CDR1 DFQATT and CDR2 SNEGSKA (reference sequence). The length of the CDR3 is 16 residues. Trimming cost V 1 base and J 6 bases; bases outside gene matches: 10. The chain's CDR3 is CSARAVASGSRDTQYF. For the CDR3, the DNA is TGCAGTGCTAGAGCAGTGGCTAGCGGGAGTAGGGATACGCAGTATTTT.

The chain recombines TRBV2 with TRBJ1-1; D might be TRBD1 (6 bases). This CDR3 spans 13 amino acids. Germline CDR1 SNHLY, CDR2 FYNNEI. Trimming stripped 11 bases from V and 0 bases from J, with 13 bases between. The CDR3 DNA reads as TGTGCCGACAAGGACAGATTGAACACTGAAGCTTTCTTT. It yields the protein CADKDRLNTEAFF.

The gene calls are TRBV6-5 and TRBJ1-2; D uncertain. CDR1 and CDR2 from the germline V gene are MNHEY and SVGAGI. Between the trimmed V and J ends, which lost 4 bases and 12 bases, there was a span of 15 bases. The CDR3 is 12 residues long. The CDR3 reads CASSSSGRRDTF. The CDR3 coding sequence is TGTGCCAGCAGTTCTAGTGGTCGGAGGGACACCTTC.

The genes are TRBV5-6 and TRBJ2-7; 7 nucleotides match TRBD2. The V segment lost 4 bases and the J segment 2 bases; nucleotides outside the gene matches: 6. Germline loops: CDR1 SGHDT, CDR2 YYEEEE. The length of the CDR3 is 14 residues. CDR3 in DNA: TGTGCCAGCAGCCGGAGCGGGGCGACCTACGAGCAGTACTTC. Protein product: CASSRSGATYEQYF.

CDR3 protein: CASSLERGNTDTQYF. The CDR3, as DNA: TGTGCCAGCAGCTTAGAACGGGGCAACACAGATACGCAGTATTTT. V is TRBV7-9 and J is TRBJ2-3; D is possibly TRBD1 or TRBD2 (5 bases each). The CDR3 runs 15 residues. Germline values: CDR1 SEHNR, CDR2 FQNEAQ (reference sequence). V was trimmed by 1 base and J by 2 bases, leaving 10 bases between them.

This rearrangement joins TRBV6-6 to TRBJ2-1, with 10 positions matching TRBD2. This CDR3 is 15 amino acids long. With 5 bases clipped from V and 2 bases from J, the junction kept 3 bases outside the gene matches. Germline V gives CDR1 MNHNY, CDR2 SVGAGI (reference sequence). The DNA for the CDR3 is TGTGCCAGCAGTCAGCGGGGGGGCGCCTACAATGAGCAGTTCTTC. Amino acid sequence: CASSQRGGAYNEQFF.

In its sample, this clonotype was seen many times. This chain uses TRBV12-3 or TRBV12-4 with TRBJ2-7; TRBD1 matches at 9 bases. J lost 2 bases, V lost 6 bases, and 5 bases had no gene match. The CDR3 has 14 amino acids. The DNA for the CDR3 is TGTGCCAGCAGCTTCGGGACAGGGCCCTACGAGCAGTACTTC. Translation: CASSFGTGPYEQYF.

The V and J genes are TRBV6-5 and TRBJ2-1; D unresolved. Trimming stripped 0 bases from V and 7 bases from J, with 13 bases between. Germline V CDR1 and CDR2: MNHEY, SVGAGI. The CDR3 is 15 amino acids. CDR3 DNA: TGTGCCAGCAGTTACTCCGGACCGCGCGGAAATGAGCAGTTCTTC. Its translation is CASSYSGPRGNEQFF.

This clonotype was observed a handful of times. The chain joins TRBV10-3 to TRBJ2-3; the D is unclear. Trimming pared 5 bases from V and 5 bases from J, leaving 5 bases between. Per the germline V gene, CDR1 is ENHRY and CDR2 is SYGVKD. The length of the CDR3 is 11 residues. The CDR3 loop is CAISQQDTQYF. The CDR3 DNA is TGTGCCATCAGTCAGCAAGATACGCAGTATTTT.

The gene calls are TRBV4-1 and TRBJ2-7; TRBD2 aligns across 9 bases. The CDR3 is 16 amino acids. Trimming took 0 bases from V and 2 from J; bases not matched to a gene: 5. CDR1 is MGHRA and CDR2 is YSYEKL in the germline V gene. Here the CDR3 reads CASSQDSGGQTYEQYF. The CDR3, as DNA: TGCGCCAGCAGCCAAGATAGCGGGGGTCAAACCTACGAGCAGTACTTC.

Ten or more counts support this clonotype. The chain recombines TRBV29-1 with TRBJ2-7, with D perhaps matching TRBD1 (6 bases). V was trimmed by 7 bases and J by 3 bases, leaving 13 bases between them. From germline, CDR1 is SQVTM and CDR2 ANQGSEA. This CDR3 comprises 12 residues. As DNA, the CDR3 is TGCAGCGCTACCGGGACAAGCTACGAGCAGTACTTC. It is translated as CSATGTSYEQYF.

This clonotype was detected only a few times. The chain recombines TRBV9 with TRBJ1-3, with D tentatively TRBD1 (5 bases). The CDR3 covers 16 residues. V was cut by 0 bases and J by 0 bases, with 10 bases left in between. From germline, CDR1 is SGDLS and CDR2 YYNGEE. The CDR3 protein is CASSVAVGGSGNTIYF. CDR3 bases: TGTGCCAGCAGCGTAGCCGTTGGGGGCTCTGGAAACACCATATATTTT.

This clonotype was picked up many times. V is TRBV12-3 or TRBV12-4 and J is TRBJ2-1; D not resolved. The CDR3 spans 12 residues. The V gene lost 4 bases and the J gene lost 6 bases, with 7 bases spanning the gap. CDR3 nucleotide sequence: TGTGCCAGCAGTTCCCAGAGCAATGAGCAGTTCTTC. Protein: CASSSQSNEQFF.